This T cell receptor beta chain was sequenced during a study of beta chain features in type 1 diabetes listed by TCRdb under 2018. For context, the study as a whole: Patients and healthy donors did not differ in mean age, gender distribution, total cell number or subset yield. In the study, TCRB repertoires of sorted circulating CD4+ T cell subsets from recently diagnosed type 1 diabetes patients were compared with those of matched healthy donors. A total of roughly 100 million sorted cells were examined across all samples, and the number of cells per subset was strongly correlated with RNA yield. Regulatory and stem cell-like memory subsets were isolated from only 8 patients and roughly 8 healthy donors, whereas naive and central memory subsets came from all 30 or so donors.

From each donor, a single peripheral blood sample of approximately 0.11 L on average was drawn into heparinised tubes. A BD FACSAria II was used to sort naive, central memory, regulatory and stem cell-like memory CD4+ T cells with a panel that included CD45RO, CCR7, CD25, CD127, CD95 and CD27. A purity above 95% was achieved for all sorted populations. PBMCs were separated immediately by Lymphoprep density gradient centrifugation and were stained directly, without being cultured. So that batch effects would be minimized, each experiment stained and sorted samples in pairs, pairing one healthy donor with one patient. The entire amount of isolated RNA was reverse transcribed using the High Capacity cDNA Reverse Transcription Kit, so the sequenced TCRB transcripts were expressed ones. Deep immunoSEQ sequencing was performed on naive, central memory and regulatory T cell samples, with an average of roughly 3.6 million total reads per sample. Sorted cells were lysed in RLT buffer and RNA was extracted with DNase-treated RNeasy Micro or Mini kits, depending on cell number. Each cell subset was processed on its own to prevent cross-contamination, while patient and healthy donor samples were processed together. The immunoSEQ multiplex PCR was used to amplify TCRB sequences from cDNA, generating 87-bp fragments that spanned the CDR3 region. Amplicons were sequenced on the Illumina HiSeq platform. For the original study's pipeline: Synthetic template baselines were used to correct PCR bias computationally, reads within Hamming distance 2 were collapsed, and singletons that could not be merged were discarded. By aligning reads against IMGT, V, D and J genes, CDR3 length, and insertions or deletions at six rearrangement sites were assigned. Within each subset, clonotype counts were normalized to sorted cell number, after which true diversity and Gini coefficients were computed with the tcR R package. Repertoire sharing was quantified using the overlap coefficient calculated on TCRB nucleotide sequences. As a proxy for the pre-selection repertoire, out-of-frame TCRB sequences from naive cells were analyzed. In TCRdb, the immuneACCESS table is reduced to in-frame sequences with V and J assigned. These tables do not hold every clone; where another copy was compared, an unresolved V gene accounts for under half, and the others remain unexplained. Clone size and the V and J calls come from that table; the DNA yielded D and trimming. Recorded for this sample are roughly 500,000 clones; more than 9.5% of them occurred a single time. Of the sample, over 0.035% is held by the ten largest clones.

The CDR3 holds 19 amino acids from the cysteine to the phenylalanine. Only the CDR3 DNA is retained, 57 bases long and in frame from the first base. Trimming at the junction amounts to 0 bases on V and 1 base on J, and the germline ends lie 20 bases apart. CDR1 LNHNV and CDR2 YYDKDF are derived from the germline V gene (reference sequence). Study-level results and caveats: Shorter templates might have been favored by PCR, but patient and control samples were amplified and corrected together, so both groups would have been affected equally by any skew. Because the HLA sub-analyses included only small numbers of individuals, any influence of HLA type on TCRB rearrangement was left unresolved. Naive, central memory and regulatory TCRB repertoires appeared to be more similar among patients than among healthy donors. Patients with type 1 diabetes made fewer insertions and deleted more nucleotides at VDJ recombination sites, implying thymic rearrangement abnormalities. Because cDNA was sequenced instead of genomic DNA, activated cells with high expression could be over-represented, although the groups did not differ in activation or CD3 levels. A moderate but significant shortening of TCRB CDR3 length was observed in type 1 diabetes patients in all four CD4+ subsets.

The table lists this clone with a few counts. Its specific antigen is unknown. Qualities for individual bases were not recorded, and no much larger clone is one base off. This TCR came from a woman aged 18-29 years in good health. The sequencing input was naive CD4+ T cells from blood. This specimen's cell subset or site label, per the study, means: true naive CD4+ T cells. This chain is built from TRBV15 and TRBJ2-3; perhaps TRBD1 is the D gene, with 6 bases matching. In nucleotides, the sequence is TGTGCCACCAGCAGAGATATTTTGGAACAGGGTTTAGGCACAGATACGCAGTATTTT. The resulting protein is CATSRDILEQGLGTDTQYF.